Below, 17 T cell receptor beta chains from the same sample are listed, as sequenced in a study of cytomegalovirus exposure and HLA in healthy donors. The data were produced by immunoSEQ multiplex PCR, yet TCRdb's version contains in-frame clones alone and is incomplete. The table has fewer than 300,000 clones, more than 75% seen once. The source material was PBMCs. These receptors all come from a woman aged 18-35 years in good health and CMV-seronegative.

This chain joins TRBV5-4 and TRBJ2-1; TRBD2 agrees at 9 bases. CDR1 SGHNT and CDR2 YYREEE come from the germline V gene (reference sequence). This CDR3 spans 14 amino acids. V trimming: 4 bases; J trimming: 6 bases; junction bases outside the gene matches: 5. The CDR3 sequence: CASSRLLAGNEQFF. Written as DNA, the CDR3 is TGTGCCAGCAGCCGATTACTAGCGGGCAATGAGCAGTTCTTC.

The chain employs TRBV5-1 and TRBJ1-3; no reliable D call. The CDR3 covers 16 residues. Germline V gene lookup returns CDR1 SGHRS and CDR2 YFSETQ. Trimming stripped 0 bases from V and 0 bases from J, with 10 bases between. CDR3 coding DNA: TGCGCCAGCAGCTTGGCCAGGCCGCGCTCTGGAAACACCATATATTTT. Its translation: CASSLARPRSGNTIYF.

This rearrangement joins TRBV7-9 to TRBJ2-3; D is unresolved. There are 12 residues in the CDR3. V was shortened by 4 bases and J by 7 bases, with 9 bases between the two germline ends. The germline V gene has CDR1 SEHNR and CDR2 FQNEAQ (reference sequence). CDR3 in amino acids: CASSSGAYTQYF. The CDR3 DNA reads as TGTGCCAGCAGCTCGGGTGCGTATACGCAGTATTTT.

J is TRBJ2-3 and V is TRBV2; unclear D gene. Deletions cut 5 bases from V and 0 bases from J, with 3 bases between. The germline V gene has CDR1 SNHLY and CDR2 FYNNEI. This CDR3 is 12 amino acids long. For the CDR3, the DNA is TGTGCCAGCAGTTTAAGCACAGATACGCAGTATTTT. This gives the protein CASSLSTDTQYF.

CDR3 coding DNA: TGTGCCAGCAGCTTGGACAGGGGAAACTATGGCTACACCTTC. Translating gives CASSLDRGNYGYTF. The rearrangement links TRBV5-6 to TRBJ1-2; 7 nucleotides align to TRBD1. The CDR3 has 14 amino acids. The trim removed 0 bases at V and 2 bases at J, leaving 1 base unmatched. Germline assignment: CDR1 SGHDT and CDR2 YYEEEE.

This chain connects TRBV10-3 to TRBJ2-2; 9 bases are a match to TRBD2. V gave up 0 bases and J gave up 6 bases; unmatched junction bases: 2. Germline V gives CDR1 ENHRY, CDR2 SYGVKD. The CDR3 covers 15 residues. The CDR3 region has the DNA TGTGCCATCAGTGAGTCGGCGGGAGGGGCCGGGGAGCTGTTTTTT. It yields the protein CAISESAGGAGELFF.

Here the CDR3 reads CASSDEDSYEQYF. CDR3 nucleotide sequence: TGTGCCAGCAGTGACGAGGACAGCTACGAGCAGTACTTC. This rearrangement joins TRBV2 to TRBJ2-7, with D possibly TRBD1 on 6 matching bases. With 3 bases removed from V and 3 bases from J, the gap between germline ends came to 9 bases. The CDR3 runs 13 residues. The V gene's germline CDR1 is SNHLY and CDR2 FYNNEI.

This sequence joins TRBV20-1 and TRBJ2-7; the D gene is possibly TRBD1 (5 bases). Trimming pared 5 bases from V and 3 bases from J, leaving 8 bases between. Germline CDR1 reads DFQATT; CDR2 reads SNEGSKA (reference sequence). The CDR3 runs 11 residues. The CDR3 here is CSAPDIYEQYF. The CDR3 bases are TGCAGTGCTCCGGACATCTACGAGCAGTACTTC.

The CDR3: CASKSGLAGDPITETQYF. For the CDR3, the DNA is TGCGCCAGCAAATCTGGACTAGCGGGAGATCCCATTACCGAGACCCAGTACTTC. The genes are TRBV5-1 and TRBJ2-5, with 13 positions matching TRBD2. Germline-derived CDR1 and CDR2 are SGHRS and YFSETQ. This CDR3 is built from 18 residues. Losses at the gene ends were 6 bases for V and 5 bases for J; bases not matched to a gene: 16.

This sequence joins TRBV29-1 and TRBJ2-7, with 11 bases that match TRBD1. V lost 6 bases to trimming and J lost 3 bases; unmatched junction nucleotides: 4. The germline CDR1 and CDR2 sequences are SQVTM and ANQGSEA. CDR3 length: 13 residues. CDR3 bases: TGCAGCGTCCGGACAGGGGGCGTCTACGAGCAGTACTTC. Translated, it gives CSVRTGGVYEQYF.

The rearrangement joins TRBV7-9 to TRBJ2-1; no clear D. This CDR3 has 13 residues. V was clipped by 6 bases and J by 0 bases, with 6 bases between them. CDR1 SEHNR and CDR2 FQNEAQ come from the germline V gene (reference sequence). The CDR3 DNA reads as TGTGCCAGCAGGCTAGTCTCCTACAATGAGCAGTTCTTC. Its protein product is CASRLVSYNEQFF.

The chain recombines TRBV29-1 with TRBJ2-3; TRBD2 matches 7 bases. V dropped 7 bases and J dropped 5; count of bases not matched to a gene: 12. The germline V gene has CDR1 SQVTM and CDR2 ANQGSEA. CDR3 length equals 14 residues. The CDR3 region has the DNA TGCAGCGGAGGACTAGTAGTTGGGGGAGATACGCAGTATTTT. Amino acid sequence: CSGGLVVGGDTQYF.

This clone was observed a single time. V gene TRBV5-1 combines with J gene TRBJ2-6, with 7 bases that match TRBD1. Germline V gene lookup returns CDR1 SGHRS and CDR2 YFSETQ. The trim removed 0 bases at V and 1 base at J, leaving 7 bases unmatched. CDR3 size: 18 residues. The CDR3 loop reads CASSLDRARGSGANVLTF. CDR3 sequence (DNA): TGCGCCAGCAGCTTGGATCGGGCCAGGGGGTCTGGGGCCAACGTCCTGACTTTC.

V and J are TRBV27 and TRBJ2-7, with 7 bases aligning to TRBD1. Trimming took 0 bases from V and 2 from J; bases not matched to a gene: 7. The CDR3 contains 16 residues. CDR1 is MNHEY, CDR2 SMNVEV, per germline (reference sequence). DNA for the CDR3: TGTGCCAGCAGTTTATCTTTCGGGGACAGACCCTACGAGCAGTACTTC. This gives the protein CASSLSFGDRPYEQYF.

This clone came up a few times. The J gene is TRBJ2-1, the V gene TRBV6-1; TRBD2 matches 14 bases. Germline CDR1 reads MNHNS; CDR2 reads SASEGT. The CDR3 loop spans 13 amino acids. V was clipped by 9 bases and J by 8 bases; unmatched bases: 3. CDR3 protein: CASGTSGSYEQFF. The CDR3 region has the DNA TGTGCCAGTGGGACTAGCGGGAGCTATGAGCAGTTCTTC.

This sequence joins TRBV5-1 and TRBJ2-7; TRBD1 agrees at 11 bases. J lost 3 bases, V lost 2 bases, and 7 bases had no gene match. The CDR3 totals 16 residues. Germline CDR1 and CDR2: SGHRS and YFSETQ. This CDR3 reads CASSLSGTGGLYEQYF. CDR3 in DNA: TGCGCCAGCAGCTTATCTGGGACAGGGGGACTCTACGAGCAGTACTTC.

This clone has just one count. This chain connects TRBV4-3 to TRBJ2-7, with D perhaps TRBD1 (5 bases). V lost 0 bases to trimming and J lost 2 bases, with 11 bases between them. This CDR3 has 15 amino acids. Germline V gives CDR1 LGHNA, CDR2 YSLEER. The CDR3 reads CASSQDRAFTYEQYF. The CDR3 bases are TGCGCCAGCAGCCAAGACAGGGCTTTCACCTACGAGCAGTACTTC.